This T cell receptor beta chain derives from a study of human T cells and chemical hapten exposure. Study information: Patients, mostly women, had alopecia areata, alopecia totalis or alopecia universalis. Per-sample TCR yield variation was attributed mainly to small pooled library volume differences. Findings and caveats of the study: The study found expanded TCRs formed significantly more large CDR3 similarity clusters than controls. Patch test scores rose with PT1 expanded TCR counts, a positive correlation.

The CDR3 has 15 amino acids. Germline CDR1 is MRHNA and CDR2 is SNTAGT. V was clipped by 5 bases and J by 0 bases, with 12 bases between them. In regard to this clonotype: Its antigen is unknown. A much more abundant neighbour one base away suggests this may be a read error.

TCRdb re-called the RACE reads through MiXCR, storing one row per CDR3 protein. The sample has roughly 40,000 distinct CDR3 sequences, approximately 9.6% seen once. Time point: patch test 2, 6 weeks after DPC sensitization. Treatment of the sample: therapeutic diphenylcyclopropenone sensitization with weekly scalp DPC. Researchers extracted total RNA from unfractionated whole blood. The sequence derives from a woman aged 25 to 39 with alopecia areata. Some clones in this sample may be carry-over from other donors' samples. The material sequenced was whole blood, taken in connection with sensitization to the hapten diphenylcyclopropenone (DPC). The chain carries TRBV6-4 and TRBJ2-3, with a possible D match to TRBD2 (5 bases). The CDR3 loop is CASSNGVASTDTQYF. The CDR3 DNA reads TGTGCCAGCAGTAACGGGGTTGCTAGCACAGATACGCAGTATTTT.